Here is one TCR beta chain with its context. The antigen is not known. Via the markers CD45RO/CCR7/CD25/CD127/CD95/CD27, stem cell-like memory, regulatory, central memory and naive CD4+ cells were sorted. The data derive from a study of beta chain features in type 1 diabetes. Overall study: Age, gender and cell yields were similar between patients and healthy donors. Whole-study findings and limits: Any HLA type influence on TCRB rearrangement was left unresolved here. When Type 1 diabetes patients were examined, their TCRB CDR3s proved moderately but significantly shorter in all four CD4+ subsets.

The entirety of the isolated RNA underwent reverse transcription, so expressed TCRB transcripts were sequenced. Profiled with immunoSEQ multiplex PCR; TCRdb holds only in-frame clones, not every one. Of 640,000 or so clones in the sample, around 15% were seen once. The ends lost 4 bases at V and 3 bases at J; junction bases unmatched: 8. Germline CDR1 is SGHDN and CDR2 is FVKESK. The CDR3 covers 15 residues. J is TRBJ2-5 and V is TRBV14, with 7 bases aligning to TRBD1. The sequenced sample consisted of naive CD4+ T cells from blood. The TCR was taken from a man between 18 and 35 years old with type 1 diabetes. CDR3 amino acids: CASSLSTGPKETQYF. For the CDR3, the DNA is TGTGCCAGCAGCCTGTCGACAGGGCCTAAAGAGACCCAGTACTTC.